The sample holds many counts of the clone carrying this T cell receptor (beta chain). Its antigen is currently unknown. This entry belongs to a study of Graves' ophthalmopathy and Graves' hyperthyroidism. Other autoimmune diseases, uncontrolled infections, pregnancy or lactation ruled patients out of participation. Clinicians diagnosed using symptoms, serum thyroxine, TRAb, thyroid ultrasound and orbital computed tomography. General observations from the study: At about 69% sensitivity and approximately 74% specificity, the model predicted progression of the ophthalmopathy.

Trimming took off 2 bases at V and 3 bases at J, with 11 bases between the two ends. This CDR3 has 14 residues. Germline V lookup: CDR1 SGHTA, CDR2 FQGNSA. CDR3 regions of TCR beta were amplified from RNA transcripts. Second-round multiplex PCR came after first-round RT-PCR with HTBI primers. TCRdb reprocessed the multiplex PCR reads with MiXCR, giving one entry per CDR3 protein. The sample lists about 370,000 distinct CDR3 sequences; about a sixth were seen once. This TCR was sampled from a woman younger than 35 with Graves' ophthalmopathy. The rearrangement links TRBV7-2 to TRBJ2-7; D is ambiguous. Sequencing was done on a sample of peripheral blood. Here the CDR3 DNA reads TGTGCCAGCAGCTTAATGGGCGGAGACTACGAGCAGTACTTC. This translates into CASSLMGGDYEQYF. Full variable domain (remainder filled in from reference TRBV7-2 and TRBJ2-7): GAGVSQSPSNKVTEKGKDVELRCDPISGHTALYWYRQSLGQGLEFLIYFQGNSAPDKSGLPSDRFSAERTGGSVSTLTIQRTQQEDSAVYLCASSLMGGDYEQYFGPGTRLTVT.